The clone carrying this T cell receptor beta chain turned up a few times. Its antigen is as yet unknown. Using its own MiXCR run on the reads, TCRdb lists one record per CDR3 protein. There are approximately 100,000 distinct CDR3 sequences in the sample; 42% occur only once, and around 70% lies in the top ten. Germline V CDR1 and CDR2: MNHEY, SMNVEV (reference sequence). This CDR3 comprises 16 residues. Trimming took 5 bases from V and 5 from J, leaving 18 bases between them. This sample was taken from a study of T cell repertoires in cytomegalovirus infection. Study-wide background: HLA-B-restricted CMV epitopes that are well studied, plus recently identified HLA-C-restricted ones, were used by the study. Public TCR beta signatures provided an indication of both CMV infection and a matching HLA type.

Whole-study findings and limits: The cumulative frequency of public TCR beta families distinguished individuals who carried CMV together with the relevant HLA.

V usage is TRBV27 and J usage is TRBJ2-2; a weak D match, TRBD1 (5 bases). The specimen comprised CD8+ T cells from cultured PBMCs, sampled from culture after CMV antigen stimulation. The source is a human donor in good health (CMV status not recorded). Some clones in this sample may be carry-over from other donors' samples. CDR3 coding DNA: TGTGCCAGCAGTCCACTGGTTCAGGGCCCTACCGGGGAGCTGTTTTTT. Translating it yields CASSPLVQGPTGELFF.